This T cell receptor (beta chain) derives from a study of T cell changes during pregnancy in multiple sclerosis. Libraries were prepared by immunoSEQ multiplex PCR; TCRdb keeps only in-frame clonotypes and omits some of them. The repertoire includes some 56,000 clones, roughly 90% of them detected once, and about 3% sits in the top ten. From germline, CDR1 is SNHLY and CDR2 FYNNEI. V lost 6 bases, J lost 1 base, and 9 bases lay in between. This CDR3 has 14 residues. This TCR derives from a female donor in good health, enrolled as a control in a pregnancy study. Sequences were derived from peripheral blood, sampled in the third trimester of pregnancy. The J gene is TRBJ2-2, the V gene TRBV2, with D maybe TRBD2 (6 bases). The CDR3 DNA reads as TGTGCCAGCAGAATGCGGGGGAACACCGGGGAGCTGTTTTTT. Protein sequence: CASRMRGNTGELFF.